A selection of T cell receptor beta chains follows, all from one sample in a study of T cells in Graves' hyperthyroidism and ophthalmopathy. TCRdb ran MiXCR on the multiplex PCR reads and lists one entry per CDR3 protein. The sample has about 400,000 distinct CDR3 sequences, more than 13% seen once. The material sequenced was blood. Every receptor here comes from a woman in her 30s with Graves' hyperthyroidism. CDR3s include the opening cysteine and the closing phenylalanine or tryptophan. The D gene is left open where the match is weak. Rows may omit the clone size; those that give it use once, few, many or a size class.

j_call d_call clone_size v_call cdr3_aa cdr3_nt
TRBJ2-4 . few TRBV4-2 CASSQDQGSKNIQYF TGTGCCAGCAGCCAAGATCAGGGCTCCAAAAACATTCAGTACTTC
TRBJ2-1 TRBD1 many TRBV29-1 CSVLGGTGLNNEQFF TGCAGCGTTCTCGGAGGGACAGGGTTAAACAATGAGCAGTTCTTC
TRBJ2-1 TRBD2 . TRBV3-1 CASSQEVVAGGYNEQFF TGTGCCAGCAGCCAAGAAGTGGTAGCGGGAGGATACAATGAGCAGTTCTTC
TRBJ2-3 TRBD2 many TRBV3-1 CASSRSTSGTDTQYF TGTGCCAGCAGCCGCTCGACTAGCGGAACAGATACGCAGTATTTT
TRBJ2-5 . . TRBV5-4 CASSPGPTGQETQYF TGTGCCAGCAGCCCGGGGCCCACTGGGCAAGAGACCCAGTACTTC
TRBJ2-1 TRBD2 . TRBV19 CASSRRLAGRRVDSYNEQFF TGTGCCAGTAGTCGTCGACTAGCGGGAAGGAGGGTTGATTCCTACAATGAGCAGTTCTTC
TRBJ1-1 TRBD1 many TRBV13 CASSLDTGDDTEAFF TGTGCCAGCAGCTTAGATACAGGGGATGACACTGAAGCTTTCTTT
TRBJ1-2 . many TRBV20-1 CSASSGADYGYTF TGCAGTGCTAGTAGCGGCGCGGACTATGGCTACACCTTC
TRBJ2-7 TRBD2 few TRBV6-1 CASSSLAGGPAEQYF TGTGCCAGCAGCTCTCTAGCGGGAGGGCCTGCCGAGCAGTACTTC
TRBJ1-4 TRBD1 few TRBV4-1 CASRSSGTGLEKLFF TGCGCCAGCAGGTCCTCCGGGACAGGGTTGGAAAAACTGTTTTTT
TRBJ1-4 . . TRBV25-1 CASSERGRPNEKLFF TGTGCCAGCAGTGAACGGGGACGGCCTAATGAAAAACTGTTTTTT
TRBJ1-2 TRBD1 . TRBV10-3 CAISDSPGQGDGHTF TGTGCCATCAGTGATAGCCCGGGACAGGGAGATGGCCACACCTTC
TRBJ1-4 . few TRBV6-5 CASSYGDTNEKLFF TGTGCCAGCAGTTACGGGGACACGAATGAAAAACTGTTTTTT
TRBJ2-3 . few TRBV29-1 CSVEGYRGGTDTQYF TGCAGCGTGGAGGGCTACAGGGGTGGCACAGATACGCAGTATTTT
TRBJ2-7 TRBD2 many TRBV5-1 CASSSTLAGGLPREQYF TGCGCCAGCAGCTCAACTCTAGCGGGAGGGCTACCTCGCGAGCAGTACTTC
TRBJ2-7 . few TRBV6-5 CASTTGTDYEQYF TGTGCCAGCACTACCGGGACGGACTACGAGCAGTACTTC
TRBJ2-7 TRBD2 many TRBV20-1 CSARGSVSGRAHEQYF TGCAGTGCTAGAGGCTCCGTTAGCGGGAGGGCCCACGAGCAGTACTTC
TRBJ2-1 . many TRBV11-2 CASSLDGIVGRSYNEQFF TGTGCCAGCAGCTTAGACGGCATAGTGGGGCGCTCCTACAATGAGCAGTTCTTC
TRBJ2-3 . few TRBV5-1 CASSDRGWADTQYF TGCGCCAGCAGTGATAGGGGTTGGGCAGATACGCAGTATTTT
TRBJ2-5 . many TRBV15 CATSRRGPGETQYF TGTGCCACCAGCCGGCGGGGCCCCGGAGAGACCCAGTACTTC
TRBJ2-3 . few TRBV10-3 CAISERGYTDTQYF TGTGCCATCAGTGAGAGAGGGTACACAGATACGCAGTATTTT
TRBJ1-2 . many TRBV5-1 CASSLTSLNRPNYGYTF TGCGCCAGCAGCCTCACCTCTCTAAACAGGCCCAACTATGGCTACACCTTC
TRBJ1-1 . many TRBV27 CASSLWSDKNTEAFF TGTGCCAGCAGTTTATGGTCAGATAAGAACACTGAAGCTTTCTTT
TRBJ1-1 . . TRBV3-1 CASSQQRQHTEAFF TGTGCCAGCAGCCAACAAAGACAGCACACTGAAGCTTTCTTT
TRBJ2-7 . many TRBV5-1 CASSLDGPGEQYF TGCGCCAGCAGCTTGGACGGTCCCGGCGAGCAGTACTTC
TRBJ1-2 TRBD1 . TRBV5-4 CASSLDPGQGDYGYTF TGTGCCAGCAGCTTGGATCCGGGACAGGGGGACTATGGCTACACCTTC
TRBJ2-3 . many TRBV11-2 CASSLNSGSLLTYTQYF TGTGCCAGCAGCTTAAATTCAGGGTCGCTCCTGACATATACGCAGTATTTT